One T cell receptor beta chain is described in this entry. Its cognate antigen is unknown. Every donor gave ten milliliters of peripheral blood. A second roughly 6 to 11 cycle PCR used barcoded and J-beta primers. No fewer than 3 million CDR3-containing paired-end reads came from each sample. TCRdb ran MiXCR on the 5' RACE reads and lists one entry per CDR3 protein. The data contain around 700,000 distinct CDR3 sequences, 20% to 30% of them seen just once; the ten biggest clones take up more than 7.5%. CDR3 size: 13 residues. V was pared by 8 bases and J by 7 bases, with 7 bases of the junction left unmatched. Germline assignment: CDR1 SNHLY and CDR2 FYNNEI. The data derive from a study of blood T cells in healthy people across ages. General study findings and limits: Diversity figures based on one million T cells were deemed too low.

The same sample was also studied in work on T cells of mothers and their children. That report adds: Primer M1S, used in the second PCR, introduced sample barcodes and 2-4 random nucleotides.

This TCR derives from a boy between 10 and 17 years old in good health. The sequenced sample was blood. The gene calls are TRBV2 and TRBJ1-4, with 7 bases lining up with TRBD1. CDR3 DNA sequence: TGTGCCAGCCGGATGGGACAGCCTGAAAAACTGTTTTTT. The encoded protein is CASRMGQPEKLFF.